Shown below are 8 T cell receptor beta chains from a single sample sequenced in a study of read filtering for tumor transcriptome and immune sequencing. From 300 to 400 ng of RNA, a library with molecular barcoded alpha/delta and beta/gamma adaptors was made. From the reads, TCRdb called clonotypes with MiXCR, one entry per CDR3 protein. The table records 40,000 to 55,000 distinct CDR3 sequences, roughly 18% of them present only once. Source material: a population of CD138-negative cells sorted from bone marrow. The receptors were sampled from a donor aged 40 or over with multiple myeloma.

For this clonotype: The junction does not match germline at one end; this may be a read error. The chain uses TRBV6-1 and TRBJ2-1; TRBD2 matches at 8 bases. The CDR3 is 18 residues long. Germline CDR1 MNHNS, CDR2 SASEGT. The CDR3: CATSEGRTSRRSYNEQFF. The CDR3 nucleotides are TGTGCCACCAGTGAAGGTAGGACTAGCCGGCGCTCCTACAATGAGCAGTTCTTC.

Worth noting for this clonotype: The missing conserved phenylalanine or tryptophan at the end of this CDR3 makes a read error likely. The DNA is left out, because the CDR3 cannot be placed on it with certainty; the CDR3 is given as TCRdb lists it. The genes are TRBV7-9 and TRBJ2-1; the D segment call TRBD1 is taken from the table without a DNA check. Germline V gene sequence: CDR1 SEHNR, CDR2 FQNEAQ (reference sequence). The CDR3 adds up to 15 amino acids, both ends counted. CDR3 in amino acids: CASSFVRGLDNEQLS.

This clonotype was detected ten times or more. This chain connects TRBV5-1 to TRBJ1-3; D is undetermined. The CDR3 has 14 residues. V gave up 4 bases and J gave up 1 base, with 9 bases separating them. CDR1 and CDR2 from the germline V gene are SGHRS and YFSETQ. The CDR3 DNA sequence: TGCGCCAGCAGCCCCCTGGCATCTGGAAACACCATATATTTT. This translates into CASSPLASGNTIYF.

At least ten counts were recorded for this clonotype. The V gene is TRBV7-2, the J gene TRBJ2-3; D possibly corresponds to TRBD1 (5 bases). V was pared by 2 bases and J by 6 bases, with 18 bases between. The germline V gene encodes CDR1 SGHTA and CDR2 FQGNSA. The CDR3 is 16 residues long. The CDR3 DNA follows: TGTGCCAGCAGCTTACTCGCAGGGTCTTATTCGGATACGCAGTATTTT. Translating it yields CASSLLAGSYSDTQYF.

This clonotype showed up just once. The junction shows a germline mismatch at one end, possibly a read error. The chain links TRBV29-1 to TRBJ2-3; D perhaps matches TRBD1 (6 bases). This CDR3 spans 17 amino acids. Germline V gene lookup returns CDR1 SQVTM and CDR2 ANQGSEA. In nucleotides, the CDR3 is TGCAGCGTTGTAGATCTTCACCAGGGAGTGAGGACAGATACGCAGTGTTTT. Protein product: CSVVDLHQGVRTDTQCF.

The table lists this clonotype with many counts. The chain combines TRBV29-1 with TRBJ1-1, with no clear D. This CDR3 is built from 12 residues. V lost 8 bases and J 0 bases, leaving 10 bases between the germline ends. The V gene's germline CDR1 is SQVTM and CDR2 ANQGSEA. Here the CDR3 DNA reads TGCAGCCCATTGACGGTGAACACTGAAGCTTTCTTT. Residues: CSPLTVNTEAFF.

This clonotype was seen many times. The chain recombines TRBV10-2 with TRBJ2-3; tentatively, D is TRBD1 (6 bases). This CDR3 is 11 amino acids long. Germline CDR1 and CDR2: WSHSY and SAAADI. V was cut by 10 bases and J by 6 bases, with 11 bases left in between. CDR3 region: CATRGGDTQYF. The CDR3 DNA reads TGCGCCACCCGTGGGGGCGATACGCAGTATTTT.

In its sample, this clonotype was seen many times. This sequence joins TRBV29-1 and TRBJ1-1; D is perhaps TRBD1 (5 bases). This CDR3 has 15 residues. Trimming took 4 bases from V and 0 from J, leaving 15 bases between them. Germline CDR1 is SQVTM and CDR2 is ANQGSEA. The DNA of the CDR3 is TGCAGCGTTGGCTCGTTAGGGACCATGAACACTGAAGCTTTCTTT. This encodes CSVGSLGTMNTEAFF. Using reference TRBV29-1 and TRBJ1-1 for the parts outside the CDR3, the full variable domain is SAVISQKPSRDICQRGTSLTIQCQVDSQVTMMFWYRQQPGQSLTLIATANQGSEATYESGFVIDKFPISRPNLTFSTLTVSNMSPEDSSIYLCSVGSLGTMNTEAFFGQGTRLTVV.